Below, 21 T cell receptor beta chains from the same sample are listed, as sequenced in a study of OX40 agonist ivuxolimab in advanced cancers. Libraries were prepared by immunoSEQ multiplex PCR; TCRdb keeps only in-frame clonotypes and omits some of them. In the table there are 85,000 to 130,000 clones, 75% to 95% of which are singletons. Sample: CD4+ or CD8+ T cells sorted from blood, taken in a trial of the OX40 agonist ivuxolimab. The receptors shown here come from an adult with an advanced solid tumor such as melanoma, head and neck, liver or kidney cancer.

The J gene is TRBJ1-2, the V gene TRBV5-1; 7 nucleotides align to TRBD1. This CDR3 contains 14 residues. Germline values: CDR1 SGHRS, CDR2 YFSETQ. Trimming took 3 bases from V and 3 from J; bases not matched to a gene: 5. The CDR3: CASSSATGDYGYTF. Written as DNA, the CDR3 is TGCGCCAGCAGCTCAGCTACAGGGGACTATGGCTACACCTTC.

V and J are TRBV7-2 and TRBJ2-7; 7 nucleotides line up with TRBD1. With V trimmed by 5 bases and J by 3 bases, 10 bases remained unmatched. CDR3 length equals 15 residues. Germline V gene sequence: CDR1 SGHTA, CDR2 FQGNSA. This CDR3 reads CASSQRRQGGYEQYF. CDR3 DNA: TGTGCCAGCAGCCAACGGAGACAGGGTGGCTACGAGCAGTACTTC.

The chain joins TRBV28 to TRBJ1-2; the D gene is possibly TRBD1 (6 bases). The germline V gene has CDR1 MDHEN and CDR2 SYDVKM. This CDR3 has 15 amino acids. V was cut by 1 base and J by 4 bases, with 13 bases left in between. The CDR3 DNA reads as TGTGCCAGCAGTTTATCTCCAGGGGAGGGCTATGGCTACACCTTC. It codes for CASSLSPGEGYGYTF.

The chain has TRBV9 and TRBJ2-7, with D perhaps given as TRBD1 or TRBD2 (5 bases each). Trimming stripped 4 bases from V and 0 bases from J, with 17 bases between. The germline gives CDR1 SGDLS, CDR2 YYNGEE. The CDR3 is 16 residues long. CDR3 region: CASSPRGGLYSYEQYF. CDR3 nucleotides: TGTGCCAGCAGCCCGAGGGGTGGCCTCTACTCCTACGAGCAGTACTTC.

The chain recombines TRBV18 with TRBJ2-2; perhaps TRBD1 as D (5 bases). Germline CDR1 and CDR2: KGHSH and LQKENI. Trimming took off 3 bases at V and 0 bases at J, with 11 bases between the two ends. CDR3 length: 16 residues. CDR3 in DNA: TGTGCCAGCTCACCCCAGGGTCAAGCGAACACCGGGGAGCTGTTTTTT. This gives the protein CASSPQGQANTGELFF. Combining the CDR3 with reference TRBV18 and TRBJ2-2 gives the whole variable domain NAGVMQNPRHLVRRRGQEARLRCSPMKGHSHVYWYRQLPEEGLKFMVYLQKENIIDESGMPKERFSAEFPKEGPSILRIQQVVRGDSAAYFCASSPQGQANTGELFFGEGSRLTVL.

The J gene is TRBJ2-1, the V gene TRBV28, with a weak D call TRBD2 (7 bases). The germline gives CDR1 MDHEN, CDR2 SYDVKM. There are 13 residues in the CDR3. Trimming took 8 bases from V and 7 from J, leaving 15 bases between them. The CDR3 coding sequence is TGTGCCAGCCAAGGGGGGGGTGCGAATGAGCAGTTCTTC. Translation gives CASQGGGANEQFF.

This sequence joins TRBV25-1 and TRBJ2-7, with D perhaps TRBD1 (5 bases). The germline V gene encodes CDR1 MGHDK and CDR2 SYGVNS. The CDR3 extends over 14 amino acids. The germline V and J ends were trimmed by 3 bases and 0 bases, with 9 bases remaining between them. CDR3 region: CASSDYRYSYEQYF. DNA of the CDR3: TGTGCCAGCAGTGATTACAGGTACTCCTACGAGCAGTACTTC.

This clone was picked up one time. In the same sample, other DNA sequences code for this CDR3. V is TRBV28 and J is TRBJ1-2; the D is unclear. The CDR3 contains 12 residues. Germline CDR1 reads MDHEN; CDR2 reads SYDVKM. Trimming left V 6 bases short and J 5 bases short, with 10 bases between. The CDR3: CASSPDSYGYTF. In nucleotides, the CDR3 is TGTGCCAGCAGCCCCGATAGTTATGGCTACACCTTC.

The rearrangement uses TRBV6-6 and TRBJ1-2, with D unclear. Germline CDR1 reads MNHNY; CDR2 reads SVGAGI (reference sequence). Trimming cost V 5 bases and J 2 bases, with 15 bases left between them. The CDR3 has 15 residues. In nucleotides, the CDR3 is TGTGCCAGCAGTCCCGACGGGTTAAGGAACTATGGCTACACCTTC. Translation gives CASSPDGLRNYGYTF.

The V call is TRBV15, the J call TRBJ2-7; D is unclear. Germline values: CDR1 LNHNV, CDR2 YYDKDF (reference sequence). V lost 0 bases, J lost 3 bases, and 9 bases lay in between. This CDR3 spans 14 amino acids. CDR3 sequence reads: CATSRDRINYEQYF. CDR3 DNA: TGTGCCACCAGCAGAGACAGGATCAACTACGAGCAGTACTTC.

The chain uses TRBV11-3 and TRBJ2-3; possible D gene TRBD2, 6 bases. Germline lookup yields CDR1 SGHNT and CDR2 YENEEA. The CDR3 spans 16 residues. The V end was cut by 2 bases, the J end by 2 bases, with 14 bases between. The CDR3 is CASSLSSGLNTDTQYF. Written as DNA, the CDR3 is TGTGCCAGCAGCTTATCCTCGGGACTCAACACAGATACGCAGTATTTT.

The CDR3 coding sequence is TGTGCCAGCAGAGGACAGGGGGCGAGCGGCTACACCTTC. Protein: CASRGQGASGYTF. The chain combines TRBV6-6 with TRBJ1-2; 11 nucleotides align to TRBD1. The CDR3 extends over 13 amino acids. V lost 6 bases and J lost 8; bases outside the gene matches: 5. Germline CDR1 reads MNHNY; CDR2 reads SVGAGI (reference sequence).

Here the CDR3 DNA reads TGTGCCAGCAGCTTGAGAGGGGGAGGGCACTACGAGCAGTACTTC. Translating it yields CASSLRGGGHYEQYF. This sequence joins TRBV7-6 and TRBJ2-7, with D tentatively TRBD2 (7 bases). Trimming removed 3 bases from V and 3 bases from J, with 15 bases in between. CDR1 is SGHVS and CDR2 is FNYEAQ in the germline V gene. The CDR3 spans 15 residues.

This clone was seen only once. A read error may produce the germline difference seen at one junction end. The rearrangement links TRBV5-6 to TRBJ1-1, with D unclear. Germline V lookup: CDR1 SGHDT, CDR2 YYEEEE. This CDR3 has 12 amino acids. The CDR3 DNA reads as TGTGCCAGCAGCTTAGTGGACTCCAATATTATCTTT. Amino acid sequence: CASSLVDSNIIF.

V usage is TRBV5-1 and J usage is TRBJ2-3; 12 bases are a match to TRBD1. Losses at the gene ends were 4 bases for V and 0 bases for J; bases not matched to a gene: 6. From germline, CDR1 is SGHRS and CDR2 YFSETQ. CDR3 length: 17 amino acids. The CDR3 loop reads CASSPGTGGYSTDTQYF. The CDR3 bases are TGCGCCAGCAGCCCTGGGACAGGGGGCTATAGCACAGATACGCAGTATTTT.

V usage is TRBV7-9 and J usage is TRBJ1-1; D ambiguous. CDR3 size: 14 residues. Trimming stripped 8 bases from V and 0 bases from J, with 13 bases between. Germline CDR1 reads SEHNR; CDR2 reads FQNEAQ (reference sequence). In DNA, the CDR3 is TGTGCCAGCCTCCGGGAGTATCTGAACACTGAAGCTTTCTTT. Residues: CASLREYLNTEAFF.

The chain combines TRBV6-1 with TRBJ1-1; D remains unclear. The ends were cut back, 5 bases at V and 1 base at J, with 8 bases in the middle. CDR3 length: 13 amino acids. The V gene's germline CDR1 is MNHNS and CDR2 SASEGT. CDR3 bases: TGTGCCAGCAGTTCGACGGGGAACACTGAAGCTTTCTTT. Its translation: CASSSTGNTEAFF.

Concerning this clone itself: Other DNA sequences in the sample encode the same CDR3. This chain connects TRBV5-1 to TRBJ2-5; the D is unclear. This CDR3 is built from 13 residues. V lost 0 bases and J 5 bases, leaving 8 bases between the germline ends. CDR1 and CDR2 from the germline V gene are SGHRS and YFSETQ. The CDR3, as DNA: TGCGCCAGCAGCTTGGGCCTTTGGGAGACCCAGTACTTC. Translating it yields CASSLGLWETQYF.

This clone has just one count. The V call is TRBV28, the J call TRBJ2-7, with 10 bases aligning to TRBD2. CDR1 and CDR2 from the germline V gene are MDHEN and SYDVKM. Losses at the gene ends were 3 bases for V and 3 bases for J; bases not matched to a gene: 5. The CDR3 covers 15 residues. For the CDR3, the DNA is TGTGCCAGCAGTTTTGGGGCTAGCGGGGGCTACGAGCAGTACTTC. Its protein is CASSFGASGGYEQYF. Looking up the rest from reference TRBV28 and TRBJ2-7 gives the full variable domain: DVKVTQSSRYLVKRTGEKVFLECVQDMDHENMFWYRQDPGLGLRLIYFSYDVKMKEKGDIPEGYSVSREKKERFSLILESASTNQTSMYLCASSFGASGGYEQYFGPGTRLTVT.

This chain joins TRBV4-2 and TRBJ1-1, with D uncertain. Trimming left V 0 bases short and J 9 bases short, with 14 bases between. The CDR3 is made up of 14 amino acids. Germline V gene lookup returns CDR1 LGHNA and CDR2 YNFKEQ. This CDR3 reads CASSQEGRRGQAFF. The CDR3 DNA follows: TGTGCCAGCAGCCAAGAAGGCAGGCGCGGGCAAGCTTTCTTT.

The chain is built from TRBV19 and TRBJ1-1; the D is unclear. This CDR3 has 13 residues. V shed 5 bases and J shed 0 bases, with 7 bases lying between them. Germline values: CDR1 LNHDA, CDR2 SQIVND (reference sequence). This CDR3 is CASSSTVNTEAFF. Here the CDR3 DNA reads TGTGCCAGTAGTTCGACGGTGAACACTGAAGCTTTCTTT.